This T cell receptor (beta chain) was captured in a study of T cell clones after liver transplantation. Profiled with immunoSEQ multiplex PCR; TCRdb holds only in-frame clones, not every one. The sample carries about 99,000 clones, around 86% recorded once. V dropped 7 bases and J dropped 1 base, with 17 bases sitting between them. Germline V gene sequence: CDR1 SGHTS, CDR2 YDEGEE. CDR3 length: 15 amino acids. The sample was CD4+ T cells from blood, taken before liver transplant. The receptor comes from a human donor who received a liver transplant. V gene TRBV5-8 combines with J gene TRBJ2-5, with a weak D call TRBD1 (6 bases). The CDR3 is CASGQQGDPQETQYF. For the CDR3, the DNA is TGTGCCAGCGGCCAACAGGGAGACCCCCAAGAGACCCAGTACTTC.